This T cell receptor beta chain was profiled in a study of T-cell reconstitution after alpha-beta-depleted transplantation in children listed by TCRdb under 2016. General notes on the study: The study quantitatively tracked T-cell immune reconstitution after TCRalphabeta/CD19-depleted allogeneic hematopoietic cell transplantation in children using TCR repertoire profiling.

The full study reports these points: The apparently early recovery of alphabetaT-cell counts about two months after transplant reportedly depended on only several hundred rapidly expanded clones that came from non-depleted graft cells. Hyperexpanded clone frequencies declined over subsequent months; after one year, T-cell counts and TCRbeta diversity were mostly attributed to newly produced T cells. The high TCRbeta diversity at day 60 in some patients was ascribed to recipient T cells and intrathymic progenitors that had survived conditioning.

Preparation of the library involved PCR. TCRdb shows the sequencer as Illumina HiSeq 2500. TCR libraries were prepared with molecular barcoding, using unique molecular identifiers to normalize TCRbeta repertoire quantification. Starting from the raw public reads, TCRdb applied fastp trimming at Q25, assembled clones with MiXCR and retained in-frame beta chains. Every CDR3 protein is listed once, alongside the most common genes and DNA of its rows. Counted in this sample were some 140,000 distinct CDR3 sequences; 9.5% to 10% of them appeared once. The top ten constitute 24% of the sample. The sample's treatment or condition label, decoded: allogeneic hematopoietic cell transplantation with graft depleted of TCRalphabeta T cells and CD19 B cells. The children who served as transplant recipients had been given grafts of TCRalphabeta/CD19-depleted allogeneic hematopoietic cells. Remarks on this clonotype: It lacks a known antigen. Base qualities are not recorded, but no much larger clone differs from it by a single base.

Source: PBMCs, mostly from graft donor cells, taken 180 days after TCRalphabeta/CD19-depleted stem cell transplant. This clonotype was sampled from a girl under three years old who had a stem cell transplant for combined immunodeficiency, so the T cells may come from the graft donor.

The nucleotide sequence reads as follows: TGTGCCAGCAGCTTAGTACGGGCCGATGGCTATGGCTACACCTTC. It translates to CASSLVRADGYGYTF. Recombination linked TRBV7-2 to TRBJ1-2; no confident D gene assignment can be made. CDR1 is given as SGHTA and CDR2 as FQGNSA, both from the germline V gene. V sheds 1 base and J sheds 4 bases, leaving 13 bases between their ends. Including the terminal cysteine and phenylalanine, the CDR3 comprises 15 residues. The sequence is cut down to CDR3 DNA, 45 bases in frame from base 1.